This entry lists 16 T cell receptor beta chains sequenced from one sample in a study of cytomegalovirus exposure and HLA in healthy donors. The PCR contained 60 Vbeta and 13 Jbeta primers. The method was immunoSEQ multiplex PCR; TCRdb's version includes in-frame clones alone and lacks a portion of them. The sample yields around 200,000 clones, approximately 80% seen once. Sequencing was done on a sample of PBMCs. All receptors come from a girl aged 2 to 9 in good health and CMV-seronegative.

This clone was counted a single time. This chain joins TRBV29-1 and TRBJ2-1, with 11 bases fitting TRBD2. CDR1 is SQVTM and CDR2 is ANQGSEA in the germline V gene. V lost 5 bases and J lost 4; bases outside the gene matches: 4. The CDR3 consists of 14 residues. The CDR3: CSVTSGSRYNEQFF. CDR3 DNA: TGCAGCGTTACTAGCGGGAGTCGGTACAATGAGCAGTTCTTC.

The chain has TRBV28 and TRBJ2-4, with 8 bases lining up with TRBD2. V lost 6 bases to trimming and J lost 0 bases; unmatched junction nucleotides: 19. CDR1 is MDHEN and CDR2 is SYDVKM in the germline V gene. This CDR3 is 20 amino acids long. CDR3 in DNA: TGTGCCAGCAGGTCATCTGCGGCGAGACTAGCGCGAGTAGCCAAAAACATTCAGTACTTC. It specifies CASRSSAARLARVAKNIQYF.

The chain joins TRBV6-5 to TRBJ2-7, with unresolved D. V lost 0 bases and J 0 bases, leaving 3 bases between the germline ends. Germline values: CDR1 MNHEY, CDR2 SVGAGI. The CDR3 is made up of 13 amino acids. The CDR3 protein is CASSYSSSYEQYF. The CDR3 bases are TGTGCCAGCAGTTACTCCAGCTCCTACGAGCAGTACTTC.

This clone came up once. The CDR3 bases are TGTGCCAGTAGTATATATCTCCAGAGCACAGATACGCAGTATTTT. It encodes CASSIYLQSTDTQYF. This chain links TRBV19 with TRBJ2-3; D ambiguous. Germline V gene data show CDR1 as LNHDA and CDR2 as SQIVND (reference sequence). Trimming took 2 bases from V and 0 from J, leaving 9 bases between them. CDR3 length equals 15 residues.

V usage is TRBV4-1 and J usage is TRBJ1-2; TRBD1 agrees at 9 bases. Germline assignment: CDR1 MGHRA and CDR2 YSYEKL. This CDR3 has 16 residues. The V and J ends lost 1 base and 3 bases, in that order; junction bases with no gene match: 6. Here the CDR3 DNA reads TGCGCCAGCAGCCAAGTATTACGGACAGGGGACTATGGCTACACCTTC. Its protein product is CASSQVLRTGDYGYTF.

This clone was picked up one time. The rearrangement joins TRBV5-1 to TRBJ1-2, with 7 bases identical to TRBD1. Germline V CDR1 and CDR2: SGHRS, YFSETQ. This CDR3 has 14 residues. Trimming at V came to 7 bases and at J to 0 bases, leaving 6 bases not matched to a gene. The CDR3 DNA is TGCGCCAGCCGCCAAGGACAGGCTAACTATGGCTACACCTTC. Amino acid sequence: CASRQGQANYGYTF. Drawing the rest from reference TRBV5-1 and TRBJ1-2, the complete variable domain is KAGVTQTPRYLIKTRGQQVTLSCSPISGHRSVSWYQQTPGQGLQFLFEYFSETQRNKGNFPGRFSGRQFSNSRSEMNVSTLELGDSALYLCASRQGQANYGYTFGSGTRLTVV.

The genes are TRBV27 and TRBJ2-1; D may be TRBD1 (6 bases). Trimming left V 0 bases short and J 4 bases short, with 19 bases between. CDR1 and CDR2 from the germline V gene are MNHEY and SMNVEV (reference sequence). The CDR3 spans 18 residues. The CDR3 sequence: CASSLSAGTPYRYNEQFF. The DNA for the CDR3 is TGTGCCAGCAGTTTATCAGCCGGGACACCTTATCGGTACAATGAGCAGTTCTTC.

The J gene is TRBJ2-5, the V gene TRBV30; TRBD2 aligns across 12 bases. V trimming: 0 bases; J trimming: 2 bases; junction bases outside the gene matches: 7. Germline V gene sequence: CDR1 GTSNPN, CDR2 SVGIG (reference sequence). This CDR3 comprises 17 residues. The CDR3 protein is CAWSVGLAGPLQETQYF. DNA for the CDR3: TGTGCCTGGAGTGTAGGACTAGCGGGACCCTTACAAGAGACCCAGTACTTC.

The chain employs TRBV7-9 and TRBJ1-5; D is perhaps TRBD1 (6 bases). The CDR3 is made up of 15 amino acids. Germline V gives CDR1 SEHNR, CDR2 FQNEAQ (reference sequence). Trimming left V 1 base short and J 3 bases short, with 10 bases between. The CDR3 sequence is CASSLGGQINQPQHF. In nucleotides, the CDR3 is TGTGCCAGCAGCTTAGGCGGACAGATCAATCAGCCCCAGCATTTT.

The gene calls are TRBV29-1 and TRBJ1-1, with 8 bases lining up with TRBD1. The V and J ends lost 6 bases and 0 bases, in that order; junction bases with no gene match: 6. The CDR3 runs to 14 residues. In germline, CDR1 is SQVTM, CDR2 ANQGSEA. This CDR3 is CSVHRQGLNTEAFF. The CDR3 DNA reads TGCAGCGTCCATCGACAGGGGCTGAACACTGAAGCTTTCTTT.

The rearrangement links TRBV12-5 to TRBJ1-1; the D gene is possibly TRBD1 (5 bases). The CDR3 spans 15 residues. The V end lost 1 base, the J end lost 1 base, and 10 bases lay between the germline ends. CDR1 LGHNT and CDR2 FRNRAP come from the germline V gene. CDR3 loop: CASGLDRWANTEAFF. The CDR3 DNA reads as TGTGCTAGTGGTTTGGACAGGTGGGCGAACACTGAAGCTTTCTTT.

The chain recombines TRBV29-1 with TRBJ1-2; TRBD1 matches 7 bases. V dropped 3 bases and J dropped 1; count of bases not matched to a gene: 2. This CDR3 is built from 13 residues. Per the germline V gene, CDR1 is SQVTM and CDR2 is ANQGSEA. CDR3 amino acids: CSVDRGNNYGYTF. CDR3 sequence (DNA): TGCAGCGTTGACAGGGGGAATAACTATGGCTACACCTTC.

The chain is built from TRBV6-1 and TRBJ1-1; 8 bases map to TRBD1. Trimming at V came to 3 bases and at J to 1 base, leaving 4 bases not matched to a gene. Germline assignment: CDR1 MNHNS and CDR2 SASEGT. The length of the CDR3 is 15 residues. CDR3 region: CASSEPGTGNTEAFF. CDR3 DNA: TGTGCCAGCAGTGAGCCCGGGACAGGGAACACTGAAGCTTTCTTT.

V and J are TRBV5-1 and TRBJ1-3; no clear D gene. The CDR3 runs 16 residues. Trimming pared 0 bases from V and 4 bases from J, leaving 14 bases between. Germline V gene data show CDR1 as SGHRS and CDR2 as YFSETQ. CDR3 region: CASSLGVEVGGNTIYF. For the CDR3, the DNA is TGCGCCAGCAGCTTGGGGGTGGAGGTCGGAGGAAACACCATATATTTT. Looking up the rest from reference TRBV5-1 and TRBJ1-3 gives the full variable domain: KAGVTQTPRYLIKTRGQQVTLSCSPISGHRSVSWYQQTPGQGLQFLFEYFSETQRNKGNFPGRFSGRQFSNSRSEMNVSTLELGDSALYLCASSLGVEVGGNTIYFGEGSWLTVV.

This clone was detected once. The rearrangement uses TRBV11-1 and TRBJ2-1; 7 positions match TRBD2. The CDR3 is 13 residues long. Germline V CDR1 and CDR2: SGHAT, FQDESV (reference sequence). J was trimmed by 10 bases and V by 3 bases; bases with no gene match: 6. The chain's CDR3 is CASSFGLGWEQFF. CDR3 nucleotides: TGTGCCAGCAGCTTCGGACTAGGGTGGGAGCAGTTCTTC.

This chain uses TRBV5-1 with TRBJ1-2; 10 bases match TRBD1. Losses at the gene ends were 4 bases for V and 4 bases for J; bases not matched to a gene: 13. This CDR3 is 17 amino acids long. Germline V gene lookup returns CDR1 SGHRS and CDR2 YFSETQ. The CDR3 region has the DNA TGCGCCAGCAGCCTGACCGGGACAGGGGCCACAATCTATGGCTACACCTTC. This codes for CASSLTGTGATIYGYTF.